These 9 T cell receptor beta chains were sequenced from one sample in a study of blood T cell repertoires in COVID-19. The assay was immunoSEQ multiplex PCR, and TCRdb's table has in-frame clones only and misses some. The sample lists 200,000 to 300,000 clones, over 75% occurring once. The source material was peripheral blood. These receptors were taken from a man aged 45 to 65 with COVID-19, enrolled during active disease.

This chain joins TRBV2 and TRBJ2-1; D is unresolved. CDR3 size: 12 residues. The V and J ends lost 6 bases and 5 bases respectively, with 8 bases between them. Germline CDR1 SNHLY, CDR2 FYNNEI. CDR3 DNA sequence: TGTGCCAGCAGCCTTATTGACAATGAGCAGTTCTTC. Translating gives CASSLIDNEQFF.

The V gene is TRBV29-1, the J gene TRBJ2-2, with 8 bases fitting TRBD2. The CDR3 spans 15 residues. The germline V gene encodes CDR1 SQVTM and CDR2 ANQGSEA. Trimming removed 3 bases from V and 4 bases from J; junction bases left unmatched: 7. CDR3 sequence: CSVDRGSGVTGELFF. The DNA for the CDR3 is TGCAGCGTTGATCGGGGTAGCGGGGTCACCGGGGAGCTGTTTTTT.

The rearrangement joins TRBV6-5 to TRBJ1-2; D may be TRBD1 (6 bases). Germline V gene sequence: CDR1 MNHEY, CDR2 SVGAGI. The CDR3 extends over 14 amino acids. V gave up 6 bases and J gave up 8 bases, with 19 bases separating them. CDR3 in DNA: TGTGCCAGCAGCAAAATACCTTCAGGGGAAGGCTACACCTTC. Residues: CASSKIPSGEGYTF.

This chain's CDR3 is CASSQSRVEQYF. The CDR3 bases are TGTGCCAGCAGCCAATCTCGAGTCGAGCAGTACTTC. This chain links TRBV16 with TRBJ2-7, with D unresolved. This CDR3 has 12 residues. V lost 0 bases and J lost 6, with 6 bases in between. CDR1 and CDR2 from the germline V gene are KGHSY and FQNENV.

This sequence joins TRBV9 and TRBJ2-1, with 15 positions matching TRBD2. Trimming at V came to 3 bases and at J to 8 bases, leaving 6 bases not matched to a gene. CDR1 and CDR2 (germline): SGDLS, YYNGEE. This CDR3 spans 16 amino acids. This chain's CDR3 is CASSARTSGGAYEQFF. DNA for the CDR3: TGTGCCAGCAGCGCACGGACTAGCGGGGGGGCATATGAGCAGTTCTTC.

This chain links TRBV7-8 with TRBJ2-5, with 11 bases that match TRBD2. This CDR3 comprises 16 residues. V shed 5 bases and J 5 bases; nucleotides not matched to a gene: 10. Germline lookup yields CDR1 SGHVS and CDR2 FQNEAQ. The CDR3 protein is CASSLRVAGGVETQYF. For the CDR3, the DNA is TGTGCCAGCAGCCTGCGGGTAGCGGGGGGGGTGGAGACCCAGTACTTC.

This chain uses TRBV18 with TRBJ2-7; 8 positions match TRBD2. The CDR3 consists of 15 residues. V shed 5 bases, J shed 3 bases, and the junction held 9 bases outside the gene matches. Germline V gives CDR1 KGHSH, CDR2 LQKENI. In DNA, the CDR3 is TGTGCCAGCTCAATGGTCCGAGCGGGGGTCTACGAGCAGTACTTC. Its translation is CASSMVRAGVYEQYF.

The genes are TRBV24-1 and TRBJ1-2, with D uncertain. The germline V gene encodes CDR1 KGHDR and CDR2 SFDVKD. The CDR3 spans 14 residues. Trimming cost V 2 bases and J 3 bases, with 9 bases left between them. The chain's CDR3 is CATSDSHRYYGYTF. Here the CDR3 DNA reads TGTGCCACCAGTGATTCCCACAGATACTATGGCTACACCTTC.

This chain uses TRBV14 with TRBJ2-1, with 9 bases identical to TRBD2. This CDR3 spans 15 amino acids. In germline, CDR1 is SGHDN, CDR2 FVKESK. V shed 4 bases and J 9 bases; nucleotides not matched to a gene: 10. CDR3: CASSPLAGVYPEQFF. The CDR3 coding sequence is TGTGCCAGCAGCCCTTTAGCGGGGGTTTACCCTGAGCAGTTCTTC.